This entry features one TCR beta chain sequence. The source of the sample is a study of shared clonotypes between healthy human individuals. This CDR3 spans 15 amino acids. V shed 4 bases, J shed 7 bases, and the junction held 12 bases outside the gene matches. The germline V gene encodes CDR1 SGHRS and CDR2 YFSETQ. The repertoire was sequenced with immunoSEQ multiplex PCR; TCRdb's copy has only in-frame clones and lacks some. The sample has some 1,400,000 clones, around 97% seen once. Sequences were obtained from naive CD4+ T cells sorted from blood. The subset here: CD45RA+ positively selected. The sequence was obtained from a man aged 25-40 years in good health. This sequence joins TRBV5-1 and TRBJ2-7, with 9 bases aligning to TRBD1. CDR3 nucleotide sequence: TGCGCCAGCAGCGAGACCGGGACAGGGAGAGGTGAGCAGTACTTC. This gives the protein CASSETGTGRGEQYF.